This record looks at one T cell receptor beta chain sequence and its context. Its target is not known. The V and J ends lost 5 bases and 3 bases, in that order; junction bases with no gene match: 3. Germline V CDR1 and CDR2: SGHTA, FQGTGA. This CDR3 region has 14 residues. This entry is derived from a study of OX40 agonist ivuxolimab in advanced cancers. Study summary: People in dose escalation had one of these cancers: hepatocellular carcinoma, melanoma, renal cell or head and neck cancer. Having had anti-PD-1, anti-PD-L1 or anti-CTLA-4 therapy before was allowed, and more than 35% had some. Study conclusions and caveats: On average, CD8+ T cells showed a greater number of expanded clones than CD4+.

Sequencing was performed with immunoSEQ multiplex PCR; in TCRdb, only in-frame clones are kept and a portion is missing. This table has approximately 77,000 clones, about nine tenths appearing once. This chain uses TRBV7-3 with TRBJ2-5, with TRBD2 matching 10 bases. The clonotype was recovered from an adult with an advanced solid tumor such as melanoma, head and neck, liver or kidney cancer. The source material was CD4+ or CD8+ T cells sorted from blood, sampled in a trial of the OX40 agonist ivuxolimab. The CDR3 loop is CASSPSGGKETQYF. CDR3 bases: TGTGCCAGCAGCCCTAGCGGGGGAAAAGAGACCCAGTACTTC.